This T cell receptor (beta chain) was documented in a study of blood T cell repertoires in COVID-19. Study-level background: The United States, Italy and Spain were the sources of the acute and convalescent COVID-19 samples.

Seattle cases were enrolled at active infection and followed longitudinally. Germline V lookup: CDR1 MNHNY, CDR2 SVGAGI (reference sequence). This CDR3 has 15 residues. V trimming: 4 bases; J trimming: 6 bases; junction bases outside the gene matches: 5. Original methodology: Reference gene primer amplification gave nucleated cell count estimates. Sequencing used immunoSEQ multiplex PCR; TCRdb keeps in-frame clones, though not all of them. Clone size and the V and J calls come from that table; the DNA yielded D and trimming. Of tens of thousands of clones listed, approximately 74% were seen once; the top ten hold roughly 4%.

This chain joins TRBV6-6 and TRBJ2-1; 11 bases map to TRBD2. The material sequenced was peripheral blood. This TCR derives from a man between 70 and 80 years old with COVID-19, enrolled during active disease. The DNA for the CDR3 is TGTGCCAGCAGTTTAGAACTAGCGGGAGTCAATGAGCAGTTCTTC. Residues: CASSLELAGVNEQFF.